One and the same sample provided the 12 T cell receptor beta chains below, sequenced in a study of human T cells and chemical hapten exposure. Time point: pre-sensitization, week 0. Regarding treatment: therapeutic diphenylcyclopropenone sensitization with weekly scalp DPC. One entry per CDR3 protein results from TCRdb running MiXCR on the RACE reads. The sample contains around 330,000 distinct CDR3 sequences, 5.5% of which appear only once. The input for sequencing was whole blood, taken in connection with sensitization to the hapten diphenylcyclopropenone (DPC). The receptors come from a woman between 18 and 30 years old with alopecia areata. Some clones in this sample may be carry-over from other donors' samples.

This clonotype has at least ten counts. The chain is built from TRBV7-3 and TRBJ2-7; D unresolved. Germline V gene data show CDR1 as SGHTA and CDR2 as FQGTGA. There are 13 residues in the CDR3. Trimming shortened V by 1 base and J by 6 bases, and 10 bases separated the two germline ends. For the CDR3, the DNA is TGTGCCAGCAGCTTAAGTCAGGTCTCCGAGCAGTACTTC. Translated: CASSLSQVSEQYF.

The chain uses TRBV11-2 and TRBJ1-4; TRBD1 is a possible D gene (5 bases). Germline V lookup: CDR1 SGHAT, CDR2 FQNNGV. V lost 3 bases and J 3 bases, leaving 8 bases between the germline ends. This CDR3 has 14 amino acids. The CDR3 sequence is CASSFRDPNEKLFF. DNA for the CDR3: TGTGCCAGCAGCTTCCGGGACCCTAATGAAAAACTGTTTTTT.

This clonotype was counted a few times. The chain combines TRBV7-2 with TRBJ2-6, with no clear D. Germline CDR1 is SGHTA and CDR2 is FQGNSA. Between the trimmed V and J ends, which lost 2 bases and 0 bases, there was a span of 11 bases. The CDR3 is 17 residues long. The CDR3 reads CASSLTASRSGANVLTF. CDR3 sequence (DNA): TGTGCCAGCAGCTTAACGGCCAGCCGCTCTGGGGCCAACGTCCTGACTTTC.

This clonotype was seen at least ten times. The chain couples TRBV10-3 to TRBJ1-1; 7 bases fit TRBD1. The V gene end was trimmed by 6 bases and the J gene end by 1 base; junction bases not matched to a gene: 5. Germline values: CDR1 ENHRY, CDR2 SYGVKD. The CDR3 runs 14 residues. CDR3 coding DNA: TGTGCCATCAGCAAAGGGACAGCGAACACTGAAGCTTTCTTT. Translated, it gives CAISKGTANTEAFF.

The chain recombines TRBV6-1 with TRBJ2-2; 7 positions agree with TRBD1. V was clipped by 3 bases and J by 10 bases; unmatched bases: 8. CDR1 is MNHNS, CDR2 SASEGT, per germline. The CDR3 is made up of 14 amino acids. The DNA for the CDR3 is TGTGCCAGCAGTGACCAGACAGGGCGGATGGAGCTGTTTTTT. Residues: CASSDQTGRMELFF.

This clonotype was seen at least ten times. The V call is TRBV5-1, the J call TRBJ1-2; 10 bases fit TRBD1. The V gene end was trimmed by 4 bases and the J gene end by 4 bases; junction bases not matched to a gene: 4. Looked up from germline, CDR1 is SGHRS and CDR2 is YFSETQ. The CDR3 loop spans 14 amino acids. The CDR3 loop reads CASSPGTGAYGYTF. As DNA, the CDR3 is TGCGCCAGCAGCCCTGGGACAGGGGCCTATGGCTACACCTTC.

This clonotype was seen more than once but under ten times. The chain employs TRBV6-5 and TRBJ1-6; 11 nucleotides line up with TRBD1. J gave up 7 bases and V 4 bases, and 18 bases lay outside the gene matches. CDR3 length: 20 residues. CDR1 and CDR2 (germline): MNHEY, SVGAGI. CDR3 in amino acids: CASSSDVGQGVSGGNSPLHF. CDR3 in DNA: TGTGCCAGCAGTTCCGATGTGGGACAGGGGGTGTCGGGGGGAAATTCACCCCTCCACTTT.

There are many counts of this clonotype. V usage is TRBV6-5 and J usage is TRBJ2-3; D unclear. The germline V gene encodes CDR1 MNHEY and CDR2 SVGAGI. The CDR3 spans 15 residues. Trimming shortened V by 3 bases and J by 0 bases, and 10 bases separated the two germline ends. Written as DNA, the CDR3 is TGTGCCAGCAGTTATTTTGCGTCGAGCACAGATACGCAGTATTTT. Its protein is CASSYFASSTDTQYF.

This clonotype was seen more than once but under ten times. Here the CDR3 reads CASRSSWGVADGPNTEAFF. The CDR3 region has the DNA TGTGCCAGCAGAAGTTCTTGGGGGGTAGCAGACGGACCTAACACTGAAGCTTTCTTT. The gene calls are TRBV12-1 and TRBJ1-1; the table's D call of TRBD1 was not tested on the DNA. TRBV12-1 is noted as a pseudogene. The CDR3 consists of 19 residues.

Ten or more counts support this clonotype. The chain has TRBV6-1 and TRBJ2-4; D is undetermined. CDR1 is MNHNS, CDR2 SASEGT, per germline. The CDR3 contains 16 residues. Trimming took 1 base from V and 0 from J, leaving 10 bases between them. The CDR3, as DNA: TGTGCCAGCAGTGAAGGTAGAATGCAAGCCAAAAACATTCAGTACTTC. Translating it yields CASSEGRMQAKNIQYF.

This clonotype appeared a few times. The chain couples TRBV6-5 to TRBJ1-6; D perhaps matches TRBD1 (5 bases). Per the germline V gene, CDR1 is MNHEY and CDR2 is SVGAGI. With 6 bases removed from V and 10 bases from J, the gap between germline ends came to 16 bases. This CDR3 comprises 14 residues. The CDR3 DNA is TGTGCCAGCAGAAGACGCAGGGCTCAATCACCCCTCCACTTT. It translates to CASRRRRAQSPLHF.

V usage is TRBV29-1 and J usage is TRBJ1-4; D may be TRBD1 (5 bases). The V and J ends lost 4 bases and 10 bases respectively, with 22 bases between them. The CDR3 runs 15 residues. CDR1 is SQVTM and CDR2 is ANQGSEA in the germline V gene. CDR3 sequence reads: CSVGSSASPGGKLFF. The CDR3 bases are TGCAGCGTTGGCTCCTCGGCCAGTCCCGGGGGAAAACTGTTTTTT.